The clone carrying this T cell receptor beta chain was observed once. What it binds is not known. Just one base apart from a much larger clone, this may be a read error. At the DNA level, this CDR3 is encoded by other sequences in the same sample as well. The data were taken from a study of OX40 agonist ivuxolimab in advanced cancers. Background on the study: Ivuxolimab, which patients received intravenously every 2 weeks, was dosed at 0.01 to 10 mg/kg.

Here immunoSEQ multiplex PCR was the method, and the copy in TCRdb shows in-frame clones only, minus some. The sample shows 50,000 or so clones, more than 75% of them seen only once. Study-wide findings and caveats: Part of the nonresponder group also had normalized T-cell clonal expansion that was low. Circulating CD4+ and CD8+ T cells showed clonal expansion by week 6 at 0.1 to 3.0 mg/kg.

The CDR3 spans 13 residues. Germline loops: CDR1 MNHNY, CDR2 SVGAGI (reference sequence). The material was CD4+ or CD8+ T cells sorted from blood, obtained in a trial of the OX40 agonist ivuxolimab. The clonotype originates from an adult with an advanced solid tumor such as melanoma, head and neck, liver or kidney cancer. The gene calls are TRBV6-6 and TRBJ2-2; the match to TRBD1 covers 9 bases. For the CDR3, the DNA is TGTGCCAGCTCTTGGACAGGGGCCGGGGAACTGTTTTTT. Translation: CASSWTGAGELFF.